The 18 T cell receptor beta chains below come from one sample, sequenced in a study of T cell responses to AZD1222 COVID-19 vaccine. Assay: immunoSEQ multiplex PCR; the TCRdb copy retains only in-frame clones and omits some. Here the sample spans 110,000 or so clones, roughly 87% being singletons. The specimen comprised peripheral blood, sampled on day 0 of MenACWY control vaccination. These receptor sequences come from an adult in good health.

This CDR3 reads CASSQGTTSLGTGETQYF. The CDR3 nucleotides are TGTGCCAGCAGCCAAGGGACAACCAGCCTGGGGACGGGAGAGACCCAGTACTTC. This chain connects TRBV28 to TRBJ2-5, with D possibly TRBD1 on 6 matching bases. The CDR3 loop spans 18 amino acids. Germline CDR1 and CDR2: MDHEN and SYDVKM. V lost 6 bases, J lost 4 bases, and 27 bases lay in between.

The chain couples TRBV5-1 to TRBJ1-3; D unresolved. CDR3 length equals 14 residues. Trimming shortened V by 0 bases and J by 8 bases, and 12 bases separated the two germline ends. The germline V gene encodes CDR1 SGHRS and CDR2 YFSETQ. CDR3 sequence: CASSLEVTRDTIYF. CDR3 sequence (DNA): TGCGCCAGCAGCTTGGAAGTGACAAGGGACACCATATATTTT.

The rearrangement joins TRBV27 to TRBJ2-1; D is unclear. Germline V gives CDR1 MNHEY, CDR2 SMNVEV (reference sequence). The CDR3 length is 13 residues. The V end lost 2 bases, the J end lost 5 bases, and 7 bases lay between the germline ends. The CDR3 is CASSLGLNNEQFF. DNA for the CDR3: TGTGCCAGCAGTTTAGGCTTGAACAATGAGCAGTTCTTC.

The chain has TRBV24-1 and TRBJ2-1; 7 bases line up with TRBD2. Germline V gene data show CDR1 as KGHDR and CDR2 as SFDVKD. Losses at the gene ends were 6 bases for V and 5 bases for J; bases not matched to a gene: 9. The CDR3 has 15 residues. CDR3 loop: CATSLAGRSNNEQFF. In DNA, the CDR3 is TGTGCCACCAGTCTCGCCGGGAGGTCGAACAATGAGCAGTTCTTC.

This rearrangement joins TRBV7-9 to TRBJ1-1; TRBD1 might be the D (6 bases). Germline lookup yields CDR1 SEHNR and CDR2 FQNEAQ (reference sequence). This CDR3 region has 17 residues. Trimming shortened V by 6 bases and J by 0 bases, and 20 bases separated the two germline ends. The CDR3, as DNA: TGTGCCAGCAGACCTCAATCCCGGGGGCCTATGAACACTGAAGCTTTCTTT. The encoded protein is CASRPQSRGPMNTEAFF.

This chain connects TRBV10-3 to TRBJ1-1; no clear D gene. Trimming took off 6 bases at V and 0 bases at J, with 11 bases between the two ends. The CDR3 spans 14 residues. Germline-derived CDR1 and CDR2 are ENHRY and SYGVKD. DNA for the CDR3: TGTGCCATCAGCCCCGGTGGTTTGAACACTGAAGCTTTCTTT. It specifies CAISPGGLNTEAFF.

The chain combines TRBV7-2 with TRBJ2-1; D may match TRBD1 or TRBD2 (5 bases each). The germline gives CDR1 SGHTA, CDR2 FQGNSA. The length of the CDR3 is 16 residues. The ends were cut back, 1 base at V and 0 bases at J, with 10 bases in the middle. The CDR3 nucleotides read TGTGCCAGCAGCTTAGTGTCGGGGACCTCCTACAATGAGCAGTTCTTC. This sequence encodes CASSLVSGTSYNEQFF.

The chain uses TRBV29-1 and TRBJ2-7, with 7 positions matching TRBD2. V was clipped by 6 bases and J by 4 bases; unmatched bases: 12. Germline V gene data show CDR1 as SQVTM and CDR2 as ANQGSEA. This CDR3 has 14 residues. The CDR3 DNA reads TGCAGCGTCCCGGGGGAGGGTTTGGAGTACGAGCAGTACTTC. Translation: CSVPGEGLEYEQYF.

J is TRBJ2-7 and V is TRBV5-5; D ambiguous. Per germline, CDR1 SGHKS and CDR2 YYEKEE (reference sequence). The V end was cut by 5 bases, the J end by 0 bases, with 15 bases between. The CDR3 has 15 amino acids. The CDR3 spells CASSLLLPSSYEQYF. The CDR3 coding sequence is TGTGCCAGCAGTCTGCTCCTCCCGAGCTCCTACGAGCAGTACTTC.

The chain's CDR3 is CASSLRQGSIFDQPQHF. The CDR3 nucleotides read TGTGCCAGCAGCCTTCGACAGGGCAGCATCTTTGATCAGCCCCAGCATTTT. The chain combines TRBV5-8 with TRBJ1-5; 7 positions match TRBD1. With 4 bases clipped from V and 5 bases from J, the junction kept 15 bases outside the gene matches. The CDR3 extends over 17 amino acids. Germline V lookup: CDR1 SGHTS, CDR2 YDEGEE.

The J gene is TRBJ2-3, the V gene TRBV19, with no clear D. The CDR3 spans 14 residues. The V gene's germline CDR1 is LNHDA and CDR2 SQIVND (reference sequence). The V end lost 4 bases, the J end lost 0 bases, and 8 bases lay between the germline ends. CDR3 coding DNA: TGTGCCAGTAGTAGCAGGTTTAGCACAGATACGCAGTATTTT. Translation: CASSSRFSTDTQYF.

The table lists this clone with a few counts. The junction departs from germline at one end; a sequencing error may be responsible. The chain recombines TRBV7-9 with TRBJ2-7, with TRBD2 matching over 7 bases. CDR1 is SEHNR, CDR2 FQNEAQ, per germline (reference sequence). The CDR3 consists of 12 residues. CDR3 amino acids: CASSLGATGRNF. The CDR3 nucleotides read TGTGCCAGCAGCTTAGGTGCGACCGGGAGGAACTTC.

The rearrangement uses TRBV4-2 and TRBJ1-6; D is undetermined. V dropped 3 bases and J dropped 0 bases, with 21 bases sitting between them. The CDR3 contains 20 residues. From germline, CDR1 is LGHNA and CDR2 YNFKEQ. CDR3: CASSQGGRGRSSSYNSPLHF. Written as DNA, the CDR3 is TGTGCCAGCAGCCAGGGAGGGCGTGGGCGATCCAGCTCCTATAATTCACCCCTCCACTTT.

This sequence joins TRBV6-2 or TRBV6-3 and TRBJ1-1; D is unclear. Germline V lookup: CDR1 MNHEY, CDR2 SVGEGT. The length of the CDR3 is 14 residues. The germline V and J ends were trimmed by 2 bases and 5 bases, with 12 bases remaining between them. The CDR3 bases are TGTGCCAGCAGTTACCCGCCCGGGCGGACTGAAGCTTTCTTT. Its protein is CASSYPPGRTEAFF.

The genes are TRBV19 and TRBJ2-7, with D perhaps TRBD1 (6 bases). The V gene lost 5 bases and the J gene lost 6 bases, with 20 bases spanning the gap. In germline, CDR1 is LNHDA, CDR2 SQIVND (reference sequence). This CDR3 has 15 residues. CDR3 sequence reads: CASSWGQSPTSEQYF. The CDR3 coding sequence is TGTGCCAGTAGTTGGGGGCAATCCCCGACCAGCGAGCAGTACTTC.

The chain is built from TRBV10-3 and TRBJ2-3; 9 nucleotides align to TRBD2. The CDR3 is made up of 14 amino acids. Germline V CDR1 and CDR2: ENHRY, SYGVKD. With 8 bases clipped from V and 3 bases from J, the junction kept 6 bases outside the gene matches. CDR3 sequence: CAIGGGARTDTQYF. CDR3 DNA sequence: TGTGCCATCGGCGGGGGGGCCAGGACAGATACGCAGTATTTT.

The CDR3 DNA is TGTGCCAGCAGTTTAGCAAGAGATACGCAGTATTTT. Amino acid sequence: CASSLARDTQYF. The rearrangement joins TRBV28 to TRBJ2-3; D not resolved. The V gene lost 2 bases and the J gene lost 5 bases, with 5 bases spanning the gap. Germline V gives CDR1 MDHEN, CDR2 SYDVKM. The CDR3 sequence is 12 residues long.

CDR3 nucleotide sequence: TGTGCCAGCAGCTCTGGGACGGGAGAATGGGGGCAGTTCTTC. This sequence encodes CASSSGTGEWGQFF. V usage is TRBV7-2 and J usage is TRBJ2-1, with a weak D call TRBD2 (6 bases). CDR1 is SGHTA, CDR2 FQGNSA, per germline. V gave up 4 bases and J gave up 12 bases, with 19 bases separating them. This CDR3 contains 14 residues.